The 31 T cell receptor beta chains below were found in one sample sequenced in a study of T-cell reconstitution after alpha-beta-depleted transplantation in children (dated by TCRdb to the mid-2010s). The treatment or condition label here, explained by the study, means: allogeneic hematopoietic cell transplantation with graft depleted of TCRalphabeta T cells and CD19 B cells. Library construction relied on PCR. TCRdb shows the sequencer as Illumina HiSeq 2500. TCR libraries were prepared with molecular barcoding, using unique molecular identifiers to normalize TCRbeta repertoire quantification. TCRdb trimmed the raw reads at Q25, called clones with MiXCR and kept productive beta chains. Each entry is one CDR3 protein sequence, shown with its most common DNA and genes. The sample table shows roughly 100,000 distinct CDR3 sequences, and roughly 7.2% are seen once. About 15% of the sample is taken by the ten largest.

The sequenced sample was PBMCs, obtained before TCRalphabeta/CD19-depleted stem cell transplant. Every receptor here comes from a boy between 2 and 15 years old with acute lymphoblastic leukemia, due to receive a stem cell transplant.

CDR3 loop: CASSFGTGAYGYTF. As DNA, the CDR3 is TGTGCCAGCAGTTTCGGGACAGGGGCTTATGGCTACACCTTC. This chain links TRBV27 with TRBJ1-2, with TRBD1 matching 10 bases. Germline assignment: CDR1 MNHEY and CDR2 SMNVEV (reference sequence). V was clipped by 3 bases and J by 5 bases; unmatched bases: 3. CDR3 length: 14 amino acids.

This clonotype was detected only a few times. This chain uses TRBV20-1 with TRBJ2-5, with 12 positions matching TRBD2. The CDR3 extends over 14 amino acids. Unmatched junction bases numbered 2, after V lost 2 bases and J lost 4 bases. Germline values: CDR1 DFQATT, CDR2 SNEGSKA (reference sequence). Written as DNA, the CDR3 is TGCAGTGCTAGACTAGCGGGGGGGGGAGAGACCCAGTACTTC. This codes for CSARLAGGGETQYF.

This clonotype has a count of ten or more. The junction departs from the called germline gene at one end, perhaps through a read error. V and J are TRBV4-1 and TRBJ1-5; possible D gene TRBD1, 5 bases. Germline-derived CDR1 and CDR2 are MGHRA and YSYEKL. This CDR3 contains 14 residues. CDR3 loop: CASSQPLRGRQLYF. CDR3 in DNA: TGCGCCAGCAGCCAACCCCTTCGGGGCCGACAATTGTATTTT.

This clonotype was observed at least ten times. V and J are TRBV12-3 or TRBV12-4 and TRBJ1-1; 7 bases fit TRBD1. Trimming removed 6 bases from V and 1 base from J; junction bases left unmatched: 14. CDR3 length equals 17 residues. CDR3 in amino acids: CASSPTGRGFWNTEAFF. In DNA, the CDR3 is TGTGCCAGCAGCCCGACAGGGAGAGGGTTCTGGAACACTGAAGCTTTCTTT.

This clonotype was recorded a few times. The chain recombines TRBV6-4 with TRBJ1-1; 12 nucleotides align to TRBD1. Germline loops: CDR1 MRHNA, CDR2 SNTAGT. J was trimmed by 6 bases and V by 2 bases; bases with no gene match: 7. The CDR3 is 16 residues long. Written as DNA, the CDR3 is TGTGCCAGCAGTGACGACTCGGGACAGGGGGCTGCTGAAGCTTTCTTT. This gives the protein CASSDDSGQGAAEAFF.

Concerning this clonotype: Possible read error: a much larger clone is one base away. The V and J genes are TRBV3-1 and TRBJ2-3; TRBD2 matches at 8 bases. The CDR3 consists of 18 residues. Germline CDR1 reads LGHDT; CDR2 reads YNNKEL (reference sequence). The CDR3 reads CACSQDWVERGITDTQYF. CDR3 nucleotide sequence: TGTGCCTGCAGCCAAGATTGGGTCGAGCGGGGGATCACAGATACGCAGTATTTT.

V usage is TRBV14 and J usage is TRBJ1-1; TRBD1 is a possible D gene (6 bases). Trimming took 3 bases from V and 1 from J, leaving 24 bases between them. The germline gives CDR1 SGHDN, CDR2 FVKESK. This CDR3 has 19 amino acids. CDR3 in amino acids: CASSHSGTPIPKTNTEAFF. The CDR3 nucleotides are TGTGCCAGCAGCCACTCCGGGACACCAATACCAAAGACGAACACTGAAGCTTTCTTT. The full variable domain, with the rest looked up from reference TRBV14 and TRBJ1-1, is EAGVTQFPSHSVIEKGQTVTLRCDPISGHDNLYWYRRVMGKEIKFLLHFVKESKQDESGMPNNRFLAERTGGTYSTLKVQPAELEDSGVYFCASSHSGTPIPKTNTEAFFGQGTRLTVV.

Many counts were recorded for this clonotype. The V and J genes are TRBV12-3 or TRBV12-4 and TRBJ1-4, with D unresolved. The ends were cut back, 5 bases at V and 13 bases at J, with 20 bases in the middle. The CDR3 has 14 amino acids. The CDR3: CASSPLPPPRRLFF. DNA for the CDR3: TGTGCCAGCAGTCCGCTACCCCCCCCAAGGCGACTGTTTTTT.

The rearrangement links TRBV10-3 to TRBJ2-5, with 13 bases fitting TRBD2. Per the germline V gene, CDR1 is ENHRY and CDR2 is SYGVKD. J gave up 4 bases and V 8 bases, and 10 bases lay outside the gene matches. The length of the CDR3 is 16 residues. The CDR3 DNA follows: TGTGCCATCGGGAGACTAGCGGGGGGCCTCGGAGAGACCCAGTACTTC. This sequence encodes CAIGRLAGGLGETQYF.

At least ten counts were recorded for this clonotype. The chain is built from TRBV19 and TRBJ2-1; D is uncertain. Germline CDR1 and CDR2: LNHDA and SQIVND (reference sequence). V was shortened by 8 bases and J by 9 bases, with 14 bases between the two germline ends. The CDR3 loop spans 12 amino acids. The DNA for the CDR3 is TGTGCCAGTGGTCTATCCCCGTTTGAGCAGTTCTTC. This encodes CASGLSPFEQFF.

This clonotype was seen repeatedly, ten times or more. The rearrangement joins TRBV11-2 to TRBJ2-3; unclear D gene. Trimming took 6 bases from V and 4 from J, leaving 11 bases between them. Looked up from germline, CDR1 is SGHAT and CDR2 is FQNNGV. The CDR3 is made up of 13 amino acids. CDR3 bases: TGTGCCAGCAGTTTTTCCCTCGCAGATACGCAGTATTTT. The encoded protein is CASSFSLADTQYF.

This clonotype was observed a handful of times. V is TRBV15 and J is TRBJ2-5; 7 bases line up with TRBD2. Germline loops: CDR1 LNHNV, CDR2 YYDKDF (reference sequence). The CDR3 extends over 16 amino acids. V shed 1 base and J 6 bases; nucleotides not matched to a gene: 11. The CDR3 DNA sequence: TGTGCCACCAGCAGAGGGGACCAAGCGGGGAGCAAGACCCAGTACTTC. Encoded protein: CATSRGDQAGSKTQYF. The full variable domain, rest sourced from reference TRBV15 and TRBJ2-5, is DAMVIQNPRYQVTQFGKPVTLSCSQTLNHNVMYWYQQKSSQAPKLLFHYYDKDFNNEADTPDNFQSRRPNTSFCFLDIRSPGLGDTAMYLCATSRGDQAGSKTQYFGPGTRLLVL.

This chain joins TRBV6-5 and TRBJ2-1; the D is unclear. From germline, CDR1 is MNHEY and CDR2 SVGAGI. V was cut by 6 bases and J by 5 bases, with 17 bases left in between. The CDR3 is 15 amino acids. The CDR3 loop reads CASSLALRTDNEQFF. For the CDR3, the DNA is TGTGCCAGCAGCTTAGCCCTTCGGACCGACAATGAGCAGTTCTTC.

This clonotype was counted many times. V usage is TRBV20-1 and J usage is TRBJ2-2; D unclear. CDR1 DFQATT and CDR2 SNEGSKA come from the germline V gene (reference sequence). CDR3 length: 13 amino acids. Trimming left V 3 bases short and J 2 bases short, with 7 bases between. As DNA, the CDR3 is TGCAGTGCTAGTAAACCCAACACCGGGGAGCTGTTTTTT. Amino acid sequence: CSASKPNTGELFF.

The sample holds many counts of this clonotype. The rearrangement links TRBV6-5 to TRBJ1-2; the match to TRBD1 covers 8 bases. Germline CDR1 MNHEY, CDR2 SVGAGI. J lost 6 bases, V lost 4 bases, and 4 bases had no gene match. The CDR3 has 13 residues. CDR3 protein: CASSSPTGDGYTF. The CDR3 DNA reads as TGTGCCAGCAGTTCCCCGACAGGGGATGGCTACACCTTC.

A word on this clonotype: One end of the junction varies from germline; a read error may be responsible. The J gene is TRBJ1-5, the V gene TRBV13, with TRBD1 matching over 12 bases. The germline CDR1 and CDR2 sequences are PRHDT and FYEKMQ (reference sequence). CDR3 length: 19 residues. Here the CDR3 DNA reads TGTGCCAGCTGCTTAGGTCGGGGACAGGGGGCCCCCAGCAATCAGCCCCAGCATTTT. Amino acid sequence: CASCLGRGQGAPSNQPQHF.

This clonotype was observed a handful of times. The chain carries TRBV7-2 and TRBJ1-3; 8 bases align to TRBD1. V trimming: 5 bases; J trimming: 5 bases; junction bases outside the gene matches: 5. Germline V gene lookup returns CDR1 SGHTA and CDR2 FQGNSA. This CDR3 has 14 residues. The CDR3 DNA reads TGTGCCAGCAGCCTCGACAGGGGCAGAAACACCATATATTTT. Protein sequence: CASSLDRGRNTIYF.

The chain employs TRBV6-5 and TRBJ2-3; 7 bases agree with TRBD1. Germline trimming cut 5 bases from V and 2 bases from J; bases unmatched to any gene: 10. CDR3 length equals 16 residues. Per germline, CDR1 MNHEY and CDR2 SVGAGI. DNA for the CDR3: TGTGCCAGCAGTAACCAGGGGGTGATTTCCACAGATACGCAGTATTTT. This sequence encodes CASSNQGVISTDTQYF.

The sample holds many counts of this clonotype. The chain couples TRBV5-1 to TRBJ1-2; D perhaps matches TRBD1 (6 bases). The CDR3 is 15 amino acids. Germline CDR1 reads SGHRS; CDR2 reads YFSETQ. Trimming stripped 6 bases from V and 8 bases from J, with 23 bases between. CDR3 sequence (DNA): TGCGCCAGCACCGCGGACAGCCCGAGTCGGGGCGGCTACACCTTC. Protein: CASTADSPSRGGYTF.

This clonotype has ten or more counts. The genes are TRBV6-4 and TRBJ2-2; no clear D. CDR3 size: 12 residues. The V gene lost 3 bases and the J gene lost 1 base, with 0 bases spanning the gap. Per the germline V gene, CDR1 is MRHNA and CDR2 is SNTAGT. The CDR3 nucleotides read TGTGCCAGCAGTGAGAACACCGGGGAGCTGTTTTTT. This translates into CASSENTGELFF.

This clonotype came up a few times. The J gene is TRBJ1-1, the V gene TRBV14, with D uncertain. Germline lookup yields CDR1 SGHDN and CDR2 FVKESK. The CDR3 totals 13 residues. V was clipped by 4 bases and J by 0 bases, with 6 bases between them. CDR3 region: CASSLHLNTEAFF. The CDR3 region has the DNA TGTGCCAGCAGCCTACATCTGAACACTGAAGCTTTCTTT.

This clonotype was observed a handful of times. The V call is TRBV20-1, the J call TRBJ1-1; D may be TRBD1 (5 bases). Germline V gene data show CDR1 as DFQATT and CDR2 as SNEGSKA (reference sequence). V was cut by 0 bases and J by 3 bases, with 11 bases left in between. CDR3 length: 14 amino acids. As DNA, the CDR3 is TGCAGTGCTAGAGATCCCGGAGGGGACACTGAAGCTTTCTTT. This codes for CSARDPGGDTEAFF.

This clonotype was seen many times. The rearrangement uses TRBV18 and TRBJ1-1; no clear D gene. Germline lookup yields CDR1 KGHSH and CDR2 LQKENI. The ends were cut back, 3 bases at V and 1 base at J, with 9 bases in the middle. This CDR3 region has 14 residues. The CDR3 loop reads CASSPGRSNTEAFF. CDR3 DNA: TGTGCCAGCTCACCGGGCAGATCGAACACTGAAGCTTTCTTT.

This clonotype was seen more than once but under ten times. J is TRBJ1-1 and V is TRBV27, with D possibly being TRBD1 (5 bases). The V end was cut by 5 bases, the J end by 11 bases, with 21 bases between. The CDR3 sequence is 14 residues long. Per germline, CDR1 MNHEY and CDR2 SMNVEV (reference sequence). CDR3 sequence reads: CASSPAGTASVAFF. The CDR3 nucleotides are TGTGCCAGCAGTCCGGCAGGGACGGCTTCTGTGGCTTTCTTT.

This clonotype was recorded a few times. The J gene is TRBJ1-5, the V gene TRBV2; D not resolved. This CDR3 has 15 residues. V was trimmed by 2 bases and J by 0 bases, leaving 8 bases between them. Germline V gene sequence: CDR1 SNHLY, CDR2 FYNNEI. The CDR3 loop is CASSESPNSNQPQHF. CDR3 DNA: TGTGCCAGCAGTGAAAGCCCAAATAGCAATCAGCCCCAGCATTTT.

This clonotype was detected ten times or more. The chain links TRBV27 to TRBJ2-1; no clear D. Germline values: CDR1 MNHEY, CDR2 SMNVEV (reference sequence). The V end lost 3 bases, the J end lost 3 bases, and 12 bases lay between the germline ends. CDR3 length: 15 amino acids. For the CDR3, the DNA is TGTGCCAGCAGTTTGGACCCTCGGAGCTACAATGAGCAGTTCTTC. This sequence encodes CASSLDPRSYNEQFF.

This clonotype has at least ten counts. The chain carries TRBV9 and TRBJ2-1; D ambiguous. Trimming stripped 3 bases from V and 9 bases from J, with 19 bases between. This CDR3 contains 15 residues. Germline V gene data show CDR1 as SGDLS and CDR2 as YYNGEE. The CDR3 nucleotides read TGTGCCAGCAGCGATGGGGTTGGGTCCCCTACTGAGCAGTTCTTC. This sequence encodes CASSDGVGSPTEQFF.

This clonotype was seen a few times. The chain recombines TRBV28 with TRBJ1-6; D gene unclear. V dropped 6 bases and J dropped 4 bases, with 13 bases sitting between them. From germline, CDR1 is MDHEN and CDR2 SYDVKM. The length of the CDR3 is 15 residues. CDR3 sequence (DNA): TGTGCCAGCAGGTTACCGGGAAGTTATAATTCACCCCTCCACTTT. It encodes CASRLPGSYNSPLHF.

This clonotype was detected only a few times. The CDR3 DNA reads as TGCAGTGCTAGGGTACAGGGGCAGCTTGAAGCTTTCTTT. Translating it yields CSARVQGQLEAFF. This chain connects TRBV20-1 to TRBJ1-1; TRBD1 aligns across 7 bases. V lost 3 bases and J lost 7; bases outside the gene matches: 8. This CDR3 has 13 residues. Germline V gene sequence: CDR1 DFQATT, CDR2 SNEGSKA (reference sequence).

This clonotype was seen a handful of times. The gene calls are TRBV20-1 and TRBJ2-1; tentative D call: TRBD2 (6 bases). V was shortened by 3 bases and J by 4 bases, with 16 bases between the two germline ends. Germline V gene data show CDR1 as DFQATT and CDR2 as SNEGSKA (reference sequence). The CDR3 loop spans 15 amino acids. CDR3 protein: CSASDTSRTYNEQFF. Here the CDR3 DNA reads TGCAGTGCTAGCGACACTAGCCGTACTTACAATGAGCAGTTCTTC.

This clonotype has more than one count but fewer than ten. CDR3 bases: TGTGCCAGCATTCGGACAGGGTGGGGTGAGGAGCAGTACTTC. Protein sequence: CASIRTGWGEEQYF. The genes are TRBV12-3 or TRBV12-4 and TRBJ2-7; 8 positions match TRBD1. The V segment lost 7 bases and the J segment 7 bases; nucleotides outside the gene matches: 12. The CDR3 contains 14 residues.